This TCR beta chain emerged from a study of graft-versus-host responses after intestinal transplantation. Overall study context: As for transplant type, recipients had multivisceral, liver-intestinal, or isolated intestinal grafts. Anti-thymocyte globulin induction, then tacrolimus and steroids for two to four years, went to all recipients.

Germline CDR1 MNHNS, CDR2 SASEGT. V lost 3 bases and J lost 2, with 1 base in between. The CDR3 totals 11 residues. Sequencing used immunoSEQ multiplex PCR; TCRdb keeps in-frame clones, though not all of them. The repertoire includes under 100,000 clones, 94% of them detected once, and 0.15% to 0.2% sits in the top ten. This clone was observed a few times. Its antigen is still unknown. Overall study findings and caveats: Ileal or blood samples showed some GvH clones first, and such clones were also found in recipient marrow. Peak GvH clone levels in circulation were associated with early post-transplant HvG declines.

Source: unstimulated CD4+ T cells sorted from spleen or lymph node cells, taken before transplant. The chain links TRBV6-1 to TRBJ1-1; D not resolved. This sequence originates from a human donor who was the organ donor for an intestinal transplant. The CDR3 region is CASSDNTEAFF. The CDR3 region has the DNA TGTGCCAGCAGTGACAACACTGAAGCTTTCTTT.